This T cell receptor beta chain was sequenced in a study of blood T cell repertoires in COVID-19. Study-wide background: Acute and convalescent COVID-19 specimens originated in the United States, Italy and Spain. Sample material is recorded as cDNA or gDNA derived from T cells, B-cell-depleted T cells, or PBMCs.

CDR1 and CDR2 (germline): MGHRA, YSYEKL. This CDR3 is built from 13 residues. V lost 1 base and J lost 5, with 8 bases in between. In the authors' workflow: Reference gene primer amplification gave nucleated cell count estimates. Clones were read by immunoSEQ multiplex PCR, and TCRdb kept only the in-frame ones, dropping some. V and J calls and clone size come straight from that table; D and trimming were deduced from the DNA. The profile shows about 71,000 clones, 90% of them singletons. The sample consisted of peripheral blood. V and J are TRBV4-1 and TRBJ1-2, with D unresolved. The clonotype originates from a woman aged 18 to 35 with acute or convalescent COVID-19. The CDR3 sequence is CASSQAGGYGYTF. The CDR3 DNA follows: TGCGCCAGCAGCCAAGCGGGAGGGTATGGCTACACCTTC.